The sequence of this TCR beta chain was determined in a study of spatial heterogeneity in lung cancer. Across the study: The approximately 70 donors had untreated early-stage non-small cell lung cancer. Whole-study results and caveats: More often at tumor resection than at routine follow-up, ubiquitous expanded tumor TCRs were detected in the blood.

The presence of a unique molecular identifier marked each TCR cDNA molecule. TCRdb used MiXCR to reprocess the 5' RACE reads, holding one entry per CDR3 protein. The sample consists of about 30,000 distinct CDR3 sequences, under 7% of them appearing once. Sample time point: blood at routine non-recurrence follow-up after resection. Whole RNA was taken from tumor, nontumor lung or frozen PBMC; it was then sequenced unsorted. CDR1 and CDR2 from the germline V gene are SGDLS and YYNGEE. V trimming: 5 bases; J trimming: 7 bases; junction bases outside the gene matches: 15. The CDR3 spans 19 residues. This clonotype was found many times. Antigen specificity is unknown.

The sequences come from PBMCs, collected at follow-up. The chain is built from TRBV9 and TRBJ2-1, with TRBD2 identical over 16 bases. This receptor was obtained from a male donor with early-stage non-small cell lung cancer. CDR3 loop: CASRPTGTSGGASLNEQFF. The CDR3 DNA follows: TGTGCCAGCAGACCCACCGGGACTAGCGGGGGGGCTTCTCTTAATGAGCAGTTCTTC.